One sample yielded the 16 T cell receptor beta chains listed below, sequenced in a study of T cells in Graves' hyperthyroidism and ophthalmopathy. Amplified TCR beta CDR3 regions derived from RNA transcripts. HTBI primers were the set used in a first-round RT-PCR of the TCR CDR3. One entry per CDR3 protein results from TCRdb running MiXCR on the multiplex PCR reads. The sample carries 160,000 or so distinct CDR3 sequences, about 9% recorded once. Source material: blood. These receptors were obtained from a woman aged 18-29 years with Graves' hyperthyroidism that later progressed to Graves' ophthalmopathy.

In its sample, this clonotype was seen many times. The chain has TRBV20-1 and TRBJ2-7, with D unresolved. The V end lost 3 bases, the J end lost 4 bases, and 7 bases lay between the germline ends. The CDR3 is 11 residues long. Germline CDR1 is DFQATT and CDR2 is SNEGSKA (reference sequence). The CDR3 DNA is TGCAGTGCTAGCGAAACTTACGAGCAGTACTTC. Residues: CSASETYEQYF.

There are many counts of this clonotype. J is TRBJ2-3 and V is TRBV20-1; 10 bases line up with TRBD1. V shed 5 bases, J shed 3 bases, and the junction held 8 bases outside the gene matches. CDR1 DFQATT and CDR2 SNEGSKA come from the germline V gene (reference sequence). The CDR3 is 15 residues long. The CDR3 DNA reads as TGCAGTGCTGCTTACCGGGACAGGGGAACAGATACGCAGTATTTT. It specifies CSAAYRDRGTDTQYF.

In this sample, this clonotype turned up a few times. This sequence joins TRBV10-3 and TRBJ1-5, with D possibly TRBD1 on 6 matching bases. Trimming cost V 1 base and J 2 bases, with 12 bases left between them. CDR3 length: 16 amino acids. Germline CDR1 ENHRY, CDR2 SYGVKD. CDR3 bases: TGTGCCATCAGTGAGTACGGGGGCAATGGCAATCAGCCCCAGCATTTT. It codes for CAISEYGGNGNQPQHF.

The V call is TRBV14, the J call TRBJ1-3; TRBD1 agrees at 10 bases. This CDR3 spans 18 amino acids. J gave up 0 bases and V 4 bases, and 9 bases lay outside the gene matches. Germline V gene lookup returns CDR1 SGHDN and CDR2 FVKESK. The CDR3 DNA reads TGTGCCAGCAGCCGGACAGGGGGGATTGGGGCCTCTGGAAACACCATATATTTT. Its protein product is CASSRTGGIGASGNTIYF.

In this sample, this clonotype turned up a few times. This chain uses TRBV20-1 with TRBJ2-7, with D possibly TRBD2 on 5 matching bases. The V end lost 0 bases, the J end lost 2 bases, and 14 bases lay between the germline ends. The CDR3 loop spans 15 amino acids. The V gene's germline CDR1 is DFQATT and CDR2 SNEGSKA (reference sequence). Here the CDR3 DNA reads TGCAGTGCTAGAGATATTAACCGGGGAACCTACGAGCAGTACTTC. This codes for CSARDINRGTYEQYF.

CDR3 sequence: CASSSSRGVSNQPQHF. The CDR3 DNA reads as TGTGCCAGCAGCTCCTCCAGGGGAGTTAGCAATCAGCCCCAGCATTTT. The rearrangement uses TRBV7-8 and TRBJ1-5, with D possibly being TRBD1 (6 bases). There are 16 residues in the CDR3. The V and J ends lost 4 bases and 0 bases respectively, with 13 bases between them. From germline, CDR1 is SGHVS and CDR2 FQNEAQ.

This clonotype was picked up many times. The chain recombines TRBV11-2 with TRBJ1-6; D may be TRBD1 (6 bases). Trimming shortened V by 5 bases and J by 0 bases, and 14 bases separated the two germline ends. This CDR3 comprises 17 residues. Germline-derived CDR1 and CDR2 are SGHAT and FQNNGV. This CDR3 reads CASSPTQGSSYNSPLHF. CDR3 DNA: TGTGCCAGCAGCCCCACCCAGGGGAGCTCCTATAATTCACCCCTCCACTTT.

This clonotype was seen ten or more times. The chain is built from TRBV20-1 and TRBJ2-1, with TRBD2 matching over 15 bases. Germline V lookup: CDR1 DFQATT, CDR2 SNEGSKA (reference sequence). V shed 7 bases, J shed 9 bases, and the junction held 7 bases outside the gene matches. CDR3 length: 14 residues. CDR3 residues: CSGRTSGGAVEQFF. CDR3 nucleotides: TGCAGTGGTAGGACTAGCGGGGGGGCAGTTGAGCAGTTCTTC.

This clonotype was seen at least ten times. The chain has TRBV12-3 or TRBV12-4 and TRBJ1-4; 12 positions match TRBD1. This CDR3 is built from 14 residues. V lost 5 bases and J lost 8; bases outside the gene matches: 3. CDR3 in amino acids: CASSGTGGREKLFF. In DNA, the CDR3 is TGTGCCAGCAGTGGGACAGGGGGCCGGGAAAAACTGTTTTTT.

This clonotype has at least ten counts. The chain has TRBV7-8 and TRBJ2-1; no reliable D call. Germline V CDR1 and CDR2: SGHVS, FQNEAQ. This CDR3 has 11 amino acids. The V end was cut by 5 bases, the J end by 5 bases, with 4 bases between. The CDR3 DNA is TGTGCCAGCAGCGTAAACAATGAGCAGTTCTTC. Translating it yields CASSVNNEQFF.

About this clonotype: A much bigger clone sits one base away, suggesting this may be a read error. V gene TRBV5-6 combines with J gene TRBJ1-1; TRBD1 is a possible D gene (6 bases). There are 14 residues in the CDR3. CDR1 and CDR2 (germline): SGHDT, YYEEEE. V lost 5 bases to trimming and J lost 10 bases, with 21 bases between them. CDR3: CASRVLVRGRGAFF. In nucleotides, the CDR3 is TGTGCCAGCAGGGTACTAGTTCGGGGGCGCGGAGCTTTCTTT.

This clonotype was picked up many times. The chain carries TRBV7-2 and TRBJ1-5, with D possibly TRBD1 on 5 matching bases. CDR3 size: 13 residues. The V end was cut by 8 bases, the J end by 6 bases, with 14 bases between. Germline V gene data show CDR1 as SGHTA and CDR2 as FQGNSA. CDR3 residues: CASGEGRGQPQHF. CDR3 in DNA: TGTGCCAGCGGTGAGGGTAGGGGTCAGCCCCAGCATTTT.

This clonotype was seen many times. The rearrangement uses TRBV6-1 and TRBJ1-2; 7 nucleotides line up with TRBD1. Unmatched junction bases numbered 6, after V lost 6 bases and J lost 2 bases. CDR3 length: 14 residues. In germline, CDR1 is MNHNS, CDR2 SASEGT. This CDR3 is CASRDRDTNYGYTF. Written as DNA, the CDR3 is TGTGCCAGCAGAGACAGGGACACAAACTATGGCTACACCTTC.

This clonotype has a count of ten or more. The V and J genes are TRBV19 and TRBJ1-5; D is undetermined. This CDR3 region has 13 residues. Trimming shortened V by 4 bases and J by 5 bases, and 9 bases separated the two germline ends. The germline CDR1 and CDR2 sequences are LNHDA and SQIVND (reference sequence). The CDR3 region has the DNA TGTGCCAGTAGTAGATCCGGGTATCAGCCCCAGCATTTT. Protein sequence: CASSRSGYQPQHF. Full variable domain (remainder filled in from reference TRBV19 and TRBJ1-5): DGGITQSPKYLFRKEGQNVTLSCEQNLNHDAMYWYRQDPGQGLRLIYYSQIVNDFQKGDIAEGYSVSREKKESFPLTVTSAQKNPTAFYLCASSRSGYQPQHFGDGTRLSIL.

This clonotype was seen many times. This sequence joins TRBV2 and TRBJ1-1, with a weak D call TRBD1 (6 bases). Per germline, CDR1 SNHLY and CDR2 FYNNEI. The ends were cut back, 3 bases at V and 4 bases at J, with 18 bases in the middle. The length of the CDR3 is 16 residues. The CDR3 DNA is TGTGCCAGCAGTGAGACTTTTCAAAGCAGGGGCACTGAAGCTTTCTTT. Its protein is CASSETFQSRGTEAFF.

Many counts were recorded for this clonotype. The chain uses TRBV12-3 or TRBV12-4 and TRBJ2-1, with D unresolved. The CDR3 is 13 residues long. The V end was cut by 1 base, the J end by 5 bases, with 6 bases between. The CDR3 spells CASSLGLNNEQFF. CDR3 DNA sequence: TGTGCCAGCAGTTTAGGCCTGAACAATGAGCAGTTCTTC.